Following are 27 T cell receptor beta chains from one sample sequenced in a study of T cell changes during pregnancy in multiple sclerosis. Method: immunoSEQ multiplex PCR; TCRdb's copy keeps in-frame clones and lacks some. The data hold fewer than 40,000 clones, with roughly nine tenths observed a single time. The source was CD4+ T cells from peripheral blood mononuclear cells, collected in the first trimester of pregnancy. The receptors were sampled from a female donor in good health, enrolled as a control in a pregnancy study.

This chain uses TRBV27 with TRBJ2-6; D perhaps matches TRBD1 (6 bases). Trimming pared 1 base from V and 0 bases from J, leaving 13 bases between. The CDR3 consists of 18 residues. Germline CDR1 MNHEY, CDR2 SMNVEV (reference sequence). In DNA, the CDR3 is TGTGCCAGCAGTTTATGGGGGCCCTCTACCTCTGGGGCCAACGTCCTGACTTTC. Encoded protein: CASSLWGPSTSGANVLTF.

The chain has TRBV5-1 and TRBJ2-2; TRBD2 might be the D (5 bases). The CDR3 has 14 residues. CDR1 is SGHRS and CDR2 is YFSETQ in the germline V gene. V was cut by 2 bases and J by 4 bases, with 9 bases left in between. The CDR3 bases are TGCGCCAGCAGCTTAACCAGCGGCACCGGGGAGCTGTTTTTT. Its translation: CASSLTSGTGELFF.

The chain uses TRBV7-2 and TRBJ1-1; possibly TRBD1 for D (5 bases). The CDR3 has 11 amino acids. V was shortened by 3 bases and J by 10 bases, with 9 bases between the two germline ends. The germline V gene encodes CDR1 SGHTA and CDR2 FQGNSA. CDR3 DNA: TGTGCCAGCAGCTTTGGGGCTAGAGCTTTCTTT. This gives the protein CASSFGARAFF.

The CDR3 sequence is CASSFPGRYNEQFF. Written as DNA, the CDR3 is TGTGCCAGCAGCTTCCCGGGGAGGTACAATGAGCAGTTCTTC. The genes are TRBV7-2 and TRBJ2-1; possibly TRBD2 for D (6 bases). V was clipped by 3 bases and J by 4 bases, with 10 bases between them. This CDR3 has 14 residues. CDR1 SGHTA and CDR2 FQGNSA come from the germline V gene.

This clone was seen only once. The rearrangement joins TRBV25-1 to TRBJ2-7; TRBD2 might be the D (7 bases). Trimming took off 5 bases at V and 2 bases at J, with 10 bases between the two ends. The germline CDR1 and CDR2 sequences are MGHDK and SYGVNS. This CDR3 is built from 13 residues. The CDR3 region is CASSWEGAYEQYF. The CDR3 nucleotides are TGTGCCAGCAGTTGGGAGGGGGCCTACGAGCAGTACTTC.

The chain has TRBV30 and TRBJ1-3; 9 positions agree with TRBD1. J was trimmed by 0 bases and V by 0 bases; bases with no gene match: 12. The CDR3 has 19 residues. Germline CDR1 and CDR2: GTSNPN and SVGIG (reference sequence). The CDR3 spells CAWSVSGTGKFFSGNTIYF. The CDR3 DNA reads as TGTGCCTGGAGTGTGTCCGGGACAGGGAAGTTCTTCTCTGGAAACACCATATATTTT.

The sample holds one count of this clone. The chain joins TRBV4-1 to TRBJ1-2, with D possibly matching TRBD1 (6 bases). The germline V gene encodes CDR1 MGHRA and CDR2 YSYEKL. The CDR3 covers 16 residues. Trimming took 1 base from V and 8 from J, leaving 20 bases between them. CDR3 sequence reads: CASSQVGGGAPWGYTF. In DNA form, the CDR3 reads TGCGCCAGCAGCCAAGTAGGGGGGGGCGCCCCTTGGGGCTACACCTTC.

The chain is built from TRBV19 and TRBJ2-1; D may be TRBD2 (6 bases). The ends were cut back, 3 bases at V and 5 bases at J, with 11 bases in the middle. CDR1 and CDR2 from the germline V gene are LNHDA and SQIVND (reference sequence). The CDR3 length is 14 residues. CDR3 in DNA: TGTGCCAGTAGTATGGGCGGGGTAAACAATGAGCAGTTCTTC. This gives the protein CASSMGGVNNEQFF.

This sequence joins TRBV5-4 and TRBJ2-2, with 13 bases identical to TRBD2. V lost 6 bases and J lost 4; bases outside the gene matches: 12. CDR1 is SGHNT, CDR2 YYREEE, per germline (reference sequence). The CDR3 contains 18 residues. DNA of the CDR3: TGTGCCAGCACCGCCGGACTAGCGGGGGCCTCGGGCACCGGGGAGCTGTTTTTT. It translates to CASTAGLAGASGTGELFF.

The chain joins TRBV7-2 to TRBJ1-2; 9 bases line up with TRBD1. V lost 6 bases and J lost 5; bases outside the gene matches: 22. Germline CDR1 is SGHTA and CDR2 is FQGNSA. The CDR3 length is 19 residues. The CDR3 loop reads CASSLRGGQGFPEEYGYTF. Here the CDR3 DNA reads TGTGCCAGCAGTCTAAGGGGGGGACAGGGTTTTCCTGAGGAATATGGCTACACCTTC.

The chain uses TRBV28 and TRBJ1-1, with D uncertain. The CDR3 runs to 14 residues. V was cut by 8 bases and J by 0 bases, with 13 bases left in between. Per the germline V gene, CDR1 is MDHEN and CDR2 is SYDVKM. The CDR3 sequence: CASRTGAMNTEAFF. Written as DNA, the CDR3 is TGTGCCAGCCGGACGGGAGCTATGAACACTGAAGCTTTCTTT.

The rearrangement joins TRBV5-6 to TRBJ1-5; 8 bases map to TRBD1. Germline assignment: CDR1 SGHDT and CDR2 YYEEEE. V lost 0 bases, J lost 9 bases, and 5 bases stayed unmatched. This CDR3 has 14 amino acids. CDR3 sequence (DNA): TGTGCCAGCAGCTTGGGTGGACAGGGAATGCCCCAGCATTTT. Translation: CASSLGGQGMPQHF.

This chain joins TRBV5-6 and TRBJ2-7, with 9 bases matching TRBD1. This CDR3 has 13 amino acids. From germline, CDR1 is SGHDT and CDR2 YYEEEE. Trimming removed 8 bases from V and 2 bases from J; junction bases left unmatched: 5. CDR3 coding DNA: TGTGCCAGTCGACAGGGGGGGACCTACGAGCAGTACTTC. Translated, it gives CASRQGGTYEQYF.

The CDR3 is CASSPGQGLLEAFF. CDR3 in DNA: TGTGCCAGCAGCCCCGGACAGGGGTTACTTGAAGCTTTCTTT. The chain carries TRBV7-8 and TRBJ1-1; 9 bases match TRBD1. After removal of 5 bases from V and 7 bases from J, the junction contained 8 bases not matched to a gene. The CDR3 spans 14 residues. Per the germline V gene, CDR1 is SGHVS and CDR2 is FQNEAQ. Complete variable domain (other parts from reference TRBV7-8 and TRBJ1-1): GAGVSQSPRYKVAKRGQDVALRCDPISGHVSLFWYQQALGQGPEFLTYFQNEAQLDKSGLPSDRFFAERPEGSVSTLKIQRTQQEDSAVYLCASSPGQGLLEAFFGQGTRLTVV.

The rearrangement links TRBV18 to TRBJ2-7; TRBD2 matches at 11 bases. The V segment lost 5 bases and the J segment 7 bases; nucleotides outside the gene matches: 4. This CDR3 contains 13 residues. Germline V gives CDR1 KGHSH, CDR2 LQKENI. CDR3 residues: CASSGTSGEEQYF. For the CDR3, the DNA is TGTGCCAGCTCAGGGACTAGCGGTGAGGAGCAGTACTTC.

The chain is built from TRBV7-2 and TRBJ2-3, with D possibly being TRBD2 (5 bases). The CDR3 spans 16 residues. CDR1 is SGHTA and CDR2 is FQGNSA in the germline V gene. Deletions cut 5 bases from V and 0 bases from J, with 15 bases between. The CDR3 loop reads CASSVYQRTSTDTQYF. CDR3 DNA: TGTGCCAGCAGCGTCTACCAGCGGACTAGCACAGATACGCAGTATTTT.

V gene TRBV7-2 combines with J gene TRBJ1-2, with TRBD1 matching over 8 bases. From germline, CDR1 is SGHTA and CDR2 FQGNSA. The CDR3 spans 12 residues. The ends lost 5 bases at V and 7 bases at J; junction bases unmatched: 3. CDR3 amino acids: CASSEGQAGYTF. CDR3 DNA sequence: TGTGCCAGCAGCGAGGGACAGGCTGGCTACACCTTC.

This clone was recorded once. V gene TRBV7-9 combines with J gene TRBJ2-1; 8 nucleotides agree with TRBD2. V gave up 5 bases and J gave up 6 bases; unmatched junction bases: 3. The CDR3 loop spans 13 amino acids. Germline CDR1 is SEHNR and CDR2 is FQNEAQ (reference sequence). CDR3 DNA: TGTGCCAGCAGCATTCGGGGGGGCAATGAGCAGTTCTTC. Its translation: CASSIRGGNEQFF.

This clone showed up just once. The chain recombines TRBV30 with TRBJ1-2; D not certain. Trimming removed 1 base from V and 2 bases from J, with 8 bases in between. Germline V gives CDR1 GTSNPN, CDR2 SVGIG (reference sequence). The CDR3 is 13 amino acids. The CDR3 sequence is CAWSGGRNYGYTF. The CDR3, as DNA: TGTGCCTGGAGTGGAGGGAGAAACTATGGCTACACCTTC. Looking up the rest from reference TRBV30 and TRBJ1-2 gives the full variable domain: SQTIHQWPATLVQPVGSPLSLECTVEGTSNPNLYWYRQAAGRGLQLLFYSVGIGQISSEVPQNLSASRPQDRQFILSSKKLLLSDSGFYLCAWSGGRNYGYTFGSGTRLTVV.

V gene TRBV6-1 combines with J gene TRBJ1-5, with D maybe TRBD1 (5 bases). Trimming removed 7 bases from V and 3 bases from J, with 16 bases in between. CDR1 MNHNS and CDR2 SASEGT come from the germline V gene. The CDR3 length is 15 residues. In DNA, the CDR3 is TGTGCCAGCACCCCGGGGGTCGCTACCAATCAGCCCCAGCATTTT. It codes for CASTPGVATNQPQHF.

The chain carries TRBV7-8 and TRBJ2-7, with TRBD2 matching 7 bases. The CDR3 spans 15 residues. Germline CDR1 is SGHVS and CDR2 is FQNEAQ. V was pared by 3 bases and J by 5 bases, with 10 bases of the junction left unmatched. The CDR3 protein is CASSLRGGGRNEQYF. DNA of the CDR3: TGTGCCAGCAGCTTGCGCGGGGGAGGGAGAAACGAGCAGTACTTC.

The chain carries TRBV5-1 and TRBJ2-3; tentatively, D is TRBD2 (7 bases). CDR1 SGHRS and CDR2 YFSETQ come from the germline V gene. The CDR3 totals 15 residues. Trimming cost V 2 bases and J 4 bases, with 14 bases left between them. The CDR3 protein is CASSLVGGRPDTQYF. For the CDR3, the DNA is TGCGCCAGCAGCTTAGTCGGGGGGCGCCCAGATACGCAGTATTTT.

The V gene is TRBV6-4, the J gene TRBJ1-1, with 8 positions matching TRBD1. With V trimmed by 4 bases and J by 6 bases, 13 bases remained unmatched. The CDR3 totals 16 residues. CDR1 is MRHNA and CDR2 is SNTAGT in the germline V gene. The CDR3 DNA is TGTGCCAGCAGTGTTGACAGGGGATGCCCTCGCGCTGAAGCTTTCTTT. It yields the protein CASSVDRGCPRAEAFF.

This clone was seen a single time. The chain uses TRBV4-3 and TRBJ1-1; D unresolved. Germline V gene lookup returns CDR1 LGHNA and CDR2 YSLEER. The CDR3 consists of 13 residues. Trimming cost V 4 bases and J 3 bases, with 9 bases left between them. The CDR3 is CASSLRLHTEAFF. CDR3 bases: TGCGCCAGCAGCCTAAGACTCCACACTGAAGCTTTCTTT.

This chain uses TRBV30 with TRBJ1-2; tentatively, D is TRBD1 (5 bases). This CDR3 is built from 15 residues. In germline, CDR1 is GTSNPN, CDR2 SVGIG (reference sequence). V was cut by 3 bases and J by 3 bases, with 17 bases left in between. The CDR3 DNA is TGTGCCTGGAGGTCACAAGGGGCAGGGCACTATGGCTACACCTTC. Amino acid sequence: CAWRSQGAGHYGYTF.

This chain links TRBV18 with TRBJ1-1; D not certain. Germline CDR1 and CDR2: KGHSH and LQKENI. Trimming removed 5 bases from V and 0 bases from J, with 10 bases in between. CDR3 size: 14 residues. This chain's CDR3 is CASSSSGMNTEAFF. The CDR3 DNA reads as TGTGCCAGCTCATCATCGGGGATGAACACTGAAGCTTTCTTT.

This chain links TRBV11-2 with TRBJ2-7; D might be TRBD1 (6 bases). V gave up 4 bases and J gave up 13 bases, with 20 bases separating them. Germline CDR1 is SGHAT and CDR2 is FQNNGV. The CDR3 loop spans 13 amino acids. The CDR3 sequence is CASSSPGTSTRYF. In DNA form, the CDR3 reads TGTGCCAGCAGCTCACCCGGGACATCTACTCGATACTTC.